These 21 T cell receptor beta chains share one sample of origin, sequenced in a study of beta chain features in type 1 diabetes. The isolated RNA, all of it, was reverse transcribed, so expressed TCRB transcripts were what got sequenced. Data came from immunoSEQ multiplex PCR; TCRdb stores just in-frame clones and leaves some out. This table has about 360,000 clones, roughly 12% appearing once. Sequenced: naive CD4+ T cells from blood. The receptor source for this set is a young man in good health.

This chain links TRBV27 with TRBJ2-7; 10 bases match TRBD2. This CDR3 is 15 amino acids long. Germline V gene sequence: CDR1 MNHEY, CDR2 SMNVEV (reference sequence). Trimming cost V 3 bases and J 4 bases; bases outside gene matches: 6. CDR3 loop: CASSFKAGGPYEQYF. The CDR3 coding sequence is TGTGCCAGCAGTTTTAAAGCGGGAGGGCCGTACGAGCAGTACTTC.

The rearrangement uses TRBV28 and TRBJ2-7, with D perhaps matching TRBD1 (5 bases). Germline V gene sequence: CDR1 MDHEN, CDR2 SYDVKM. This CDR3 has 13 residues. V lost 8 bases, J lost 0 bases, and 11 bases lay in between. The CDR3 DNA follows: TGTGCCAGCGGCCTCGGACACTCCTACGAGCAGTACTTC. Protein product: CASGLGHSYEQYF.

CDR3 nucleotides: TGTGCCAGCAGCTTGGGGGGGACATTGAACTATGGCTACACCTTC. Residues: CASSLGGTLNYGYTF. The chain uses TRBV5-8 and TRBJ1-2; a possible D gene is TRBD1 (6 bases). CDR1 and CDR2 from the germline V gene are SGHTS and YDEGEE. This CDR3 has 15 residues. Between the trimmed V and J ends, which lost 0 bases and 2 bases, there was a span of 11 bases.

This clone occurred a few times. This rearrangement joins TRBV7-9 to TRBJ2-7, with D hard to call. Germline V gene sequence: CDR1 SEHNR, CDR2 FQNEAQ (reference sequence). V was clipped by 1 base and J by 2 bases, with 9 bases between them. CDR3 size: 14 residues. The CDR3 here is CASSLGSGAYEQYF. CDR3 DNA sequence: TGTGCCAGCAGCTTAGGGTCCGGTGCCTACGAGCAGTACTTC.

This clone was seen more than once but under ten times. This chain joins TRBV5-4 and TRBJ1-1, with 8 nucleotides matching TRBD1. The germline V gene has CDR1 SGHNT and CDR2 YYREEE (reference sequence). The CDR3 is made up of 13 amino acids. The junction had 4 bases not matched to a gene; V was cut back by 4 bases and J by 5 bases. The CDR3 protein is CASSPGQGTEAFF. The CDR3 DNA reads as TGTGCCAGCAGCCCTGGACAGGGTACTGAAGCTTTCTTT.

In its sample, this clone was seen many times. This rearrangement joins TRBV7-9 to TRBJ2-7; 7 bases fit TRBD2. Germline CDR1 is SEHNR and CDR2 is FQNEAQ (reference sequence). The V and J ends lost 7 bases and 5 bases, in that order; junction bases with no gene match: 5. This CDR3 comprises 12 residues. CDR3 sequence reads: CASTTGGNEQYF. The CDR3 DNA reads TGTGCCAGCACCACCGGGGGGAACGAGCAGTACTTC.

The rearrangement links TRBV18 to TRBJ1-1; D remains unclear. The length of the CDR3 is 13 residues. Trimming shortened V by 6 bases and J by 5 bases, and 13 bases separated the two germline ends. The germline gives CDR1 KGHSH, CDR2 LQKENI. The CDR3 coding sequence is TGTGCCAGCTCTCTAGGGAGGGAGACTGAAGCTTTCTTT. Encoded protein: CASSLGRETEAFF.

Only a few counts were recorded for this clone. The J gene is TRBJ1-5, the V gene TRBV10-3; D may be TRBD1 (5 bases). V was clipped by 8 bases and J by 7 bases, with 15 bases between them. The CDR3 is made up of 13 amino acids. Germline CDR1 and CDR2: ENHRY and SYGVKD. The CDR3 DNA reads TGTGCCATCCGGTCCAGGGTCGAGCAGCCCCAGCATTTT. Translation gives CAIRSRVEQPQHF.

The CDR3 region is CASSLGPGDNQPQHF. The CDR3 coding sequence is TGTGCCAGCAGCTTAGGGCCAGGGGACAATCAGCCCCAGCATTTT. This sequence joins TRBV11-1 and TRBJ1-5; possibly TRBD1 for D (6 bases). The V end lost 1 base, the J end lost 3 bases, and 10 bases lay between the germline ends. The V gene's germline CDR1 is SGHAT and CDR2 FQDESV (reference sequence). This CDR3 is 15 amino acids long.

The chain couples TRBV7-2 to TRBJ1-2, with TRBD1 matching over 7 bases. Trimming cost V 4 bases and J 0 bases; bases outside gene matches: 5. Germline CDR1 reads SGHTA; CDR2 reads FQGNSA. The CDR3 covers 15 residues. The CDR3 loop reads CASSSAGGSNYGYTF. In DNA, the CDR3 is TGTGCCAGCAGCTCTGCAGGGGGATCTAACTATGGCTACACCTTC.

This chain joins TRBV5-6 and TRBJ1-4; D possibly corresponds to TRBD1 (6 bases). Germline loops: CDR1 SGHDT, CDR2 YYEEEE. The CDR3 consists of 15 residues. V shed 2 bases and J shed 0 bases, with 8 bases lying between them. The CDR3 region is CASSLAGATNEKLFF. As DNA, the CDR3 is TGTGCCAGCAGCTTAGCAGGGGCAACTAATGAAAAACTGTTTTTT.

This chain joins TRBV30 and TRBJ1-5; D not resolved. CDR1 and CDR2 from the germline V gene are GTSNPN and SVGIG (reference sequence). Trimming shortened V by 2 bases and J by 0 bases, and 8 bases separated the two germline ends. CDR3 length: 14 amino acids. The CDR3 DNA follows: TGTGCCTGGAGTCACAGCACTAGCAATCAGCCCCAGCATTTT. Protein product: CAWSHSTSNQPQHF.

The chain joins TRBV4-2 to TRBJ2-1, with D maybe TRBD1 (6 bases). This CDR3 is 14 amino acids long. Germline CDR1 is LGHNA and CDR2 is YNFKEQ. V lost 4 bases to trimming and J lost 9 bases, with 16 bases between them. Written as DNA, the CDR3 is TGTGCCAGCAGCCTACGGACGCAGGGGACTGAGCAGTTCTTC. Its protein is CASSLRTQGTEQFF.

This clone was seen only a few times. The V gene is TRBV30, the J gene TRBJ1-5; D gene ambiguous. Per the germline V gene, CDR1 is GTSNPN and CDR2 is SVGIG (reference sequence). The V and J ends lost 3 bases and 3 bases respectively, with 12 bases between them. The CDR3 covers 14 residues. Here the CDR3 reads CAWSNRPDNQPQHF. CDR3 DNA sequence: TGTGCCTGGAGCAACAGACCGGACAATCAGCCCCAGCATTTT.

The CDR3 here is CASSTGQGKGYEQYF. DNA for the CDR3: TGTGCCAGCAGCACAGGACAGGGGAAAGGATACGAGCAGTACTTC. The rearrangement uses TRBV28 and TRBJ2-7; TRBD1 matches at 9 bases. The length of the CDR3 is 15 residues. Trimming removed 6 bases from V and 4 bases from J; junction bases left unmatched: 10. The germline CDR1 and CDR2 sequences are MDHEN and SYDVKM.

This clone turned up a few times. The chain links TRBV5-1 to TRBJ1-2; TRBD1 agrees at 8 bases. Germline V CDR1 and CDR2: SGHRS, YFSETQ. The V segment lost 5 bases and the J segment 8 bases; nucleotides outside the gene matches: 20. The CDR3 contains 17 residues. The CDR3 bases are TGCGCCAGCAGTCGTCCGGAGACAGGGGCCTTCTTAGAAGGCTACACCTTC. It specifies CASSRPETGAFLEGYTF.

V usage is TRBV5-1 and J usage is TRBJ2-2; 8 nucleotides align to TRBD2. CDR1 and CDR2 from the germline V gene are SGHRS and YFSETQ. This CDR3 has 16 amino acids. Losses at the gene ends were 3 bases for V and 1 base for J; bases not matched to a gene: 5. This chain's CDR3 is CASSSMSGGNTGELFF. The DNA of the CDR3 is TGCGCCAGCAGCTCAATGAGCGGGGGGAACACCGGGGAGCTGTTTTTT.

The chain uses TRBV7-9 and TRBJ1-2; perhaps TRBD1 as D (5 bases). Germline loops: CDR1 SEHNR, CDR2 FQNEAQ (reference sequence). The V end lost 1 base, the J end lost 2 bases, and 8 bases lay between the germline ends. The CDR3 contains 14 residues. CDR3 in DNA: TGTGCCAGCAGCTTAGGGGACTTAAACTATGGCTACACCTTC. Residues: CASSLGDLNYGYTF.

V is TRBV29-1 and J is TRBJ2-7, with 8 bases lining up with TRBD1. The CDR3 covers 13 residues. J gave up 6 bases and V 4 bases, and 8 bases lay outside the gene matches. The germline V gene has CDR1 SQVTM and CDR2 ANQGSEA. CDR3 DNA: TGCAGCGTTGTGCAGGACAGGGCGTCCGAGCAGTACTTC. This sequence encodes CSVVQDRASEQYF.

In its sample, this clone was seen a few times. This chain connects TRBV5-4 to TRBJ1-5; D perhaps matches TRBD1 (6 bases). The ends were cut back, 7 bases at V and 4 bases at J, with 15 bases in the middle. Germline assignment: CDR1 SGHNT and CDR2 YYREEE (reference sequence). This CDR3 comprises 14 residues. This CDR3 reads CASHTGTPNQPQHF. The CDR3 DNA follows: TGTGCCAGCCACACCGGGACACCTAATCAGCCCCAGCATTTT.

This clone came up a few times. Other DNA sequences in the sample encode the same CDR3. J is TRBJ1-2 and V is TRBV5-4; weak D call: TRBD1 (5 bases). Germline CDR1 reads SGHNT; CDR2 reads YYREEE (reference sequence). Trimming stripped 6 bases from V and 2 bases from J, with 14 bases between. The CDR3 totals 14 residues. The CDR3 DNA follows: TGTGCCAGCACCCTCGGGGGGATGAACTATGGCTACACCTTC. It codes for CASTLGGMNYGYTF.